Below, one T cell receptor beta chain is given with its context. This sample is drawn from a study of blood T cell repertoires in COVID-19. Study information: Researchers got acute and convalescent COVID-19 samples from the United States, Italy and Spain. T cells, B-cell-depleted T cells, or PBMCs supplied cDNA or gDNA.

In the original processing: Quantification of nucleated cells was approximated via reference gene primer amplification. Generated by immunoSEQ multiplex PCR, the TCRdb table keeps only in-frame clones and is missing some. For V, J and clone size, that table is used; D and trimming come from the DNA. The table lists about 140,000 clones, 70% to 90% of them singletons. This clonotype originated in a middle-aged man with acute or convalescent COVID-19. Sequenced sample: peripheral blood.

In DNA form, the CDR3 reads TGTGCCAGCACCCCGGCTGGGGGAGGTGAAAAACTGTTTTTT. Its protein is CASTPAGGGEKLFF. V and J are TRBV9 and TRBJ1-4; D is perhaps TRBD1 (5 bases). The CDR3 has 14 amino acids. V was trimmed by 6 bases and J by 7 bases, leaving 16 bases between them. Germline V CDR1 and CDR2: SGDLS, YYNGEE. Complete variable domain (other parts from reference TRBV9 and TRBJ1-4): DSGVTQTPKHLITATGQRVTLRCSPRSGDLSVYWYQQSLDQGLQFLIQYYNGEERAKGNILERFSAQQFPDLHSELNLSSLELGDSALYFCASTPAGGGEKLFFGSGTQLSVL.